The rows below give T cell receptor beta chains drawn from one sample of a study of cytomegalovirus exposure and HLA in healthy donors. Sequenced by immunoSEQ multiplex PCR; TCRdb stores in-frame clones only, minus some. The top ten clones hold roughly 1.9% of a sample with 200,000 to 250,000 clones, more than 60% of them seen once. Sequenced sample: PBMCs. The receptors originated from a woman aged 25 to 39 in good health and CMV-seronegative. The CDR3 runs from the conserved cysteine through the conserved F or W. The order of the fields is J gene, V gene, D gene, clone size, CDR3 protein, CDR3 DNA. D genes are given only for firm matches. Clone size is stated in some rows and not others, as once, few, many or a class when expanded.

j_gene: TRBJ2-1
v_gene: TRBV5-5
d_gene: TRBD1
abundance: .
CDR3aa: CASSPLGQGASEQFF
CDR3nt: TGTGCCAGCAGCCCACTCGGGCAGGGGGCGAGTGAGCAGTTCTTC

j_gene: TRBJ1-3
v_gene: TRBV13
d_gene: TRBD1
abundance: .
CDR3aa: CASSPTGTGLTLENTIYF
CDR3nt: TGTGCCAGCAGCCCAACCGGGACAGGGCTTACTTTGGAGAACACCATATATTTT

j_gene: TRBJ1-1
v_gene: TRBV11-3
d_gene: .
abundance: .
CDR3aa: CASSYPDSDQNTEAFF
CDR3nt: TGTGCCAGCAGCTACCCGGACAGCGACCAGAACACTGAAGCTTTCTTT

j_gene: TRBJ2-3
v_gene: TRBV6-5
d_gene: .
abundance: .
CDR3aa: CASRKTGPSKDTQYF
CDR3nt: TGTGCCAGCAGGAAGACAGGACCTTCGAAAGATACGCAGTATTTT

j_gene: TRBJ2-7
v_gene: TRBV15
d_gene: TRBD1
abundance: .
CDR3aa: CATSRGQKTGWDEQYF
CDR3nt: TGTGCCACCAGCAGAGGCCAAAAGACAGGGTGGGACGAGCAGTACTTC

j_gene: TRBJ2-1
v_gene: TRBV7-3
d_gene: .
abundance: .
CDR3aa: CASSSSGDSPEQFF
CDR3nt: TGTGCCAGCAGCTCCAGTGGTGACTCCCCCGAGCAGTTCTTC

j_gene: TRBJ2-2
v_gene: TRBV5-1
d_gene: TRBD1
abundance: .
CDR3aa: CASSLLGQSTGELFF
CDR3nt: TGCGCCAGCAGCTTGTTGGGACAGAGCACCGGGGAGCTGTTTTTT

j_gene: TRBJ1-1
v_gene: TRBV6-5
d_gene: .
abundance: few
CDR3aa: CATRQNTEAFF
CDR3nt: TGTGCCACTCGACAGAACACTGAAGCTTTCTTT

j_gene: TRBJ2-6
v_gene: TRBV4-1
d_gene: .
abundance: .
CDR3aa: CASSQVEGRSGANVLTF
CDR3nt: TGCGCCAGCAGCCAAGTAGAGGGTAGGTCTGGGGCCAACGTCCTGACTTTC

j_gene: TRBJ2-1
v_gene: TRBV7-2
d_gene: .
abundance: few
CDR3aa: CASSKSVGGGNEQFF
CDR3nt: TGTGCCAGCAGCAAGAGCGTCGGAGGAGGAAATGAGCAGTTCTTC

j_gene: TRBJ2-2
v_gene: TRBV10-2
d_gene: TRBD2
abundance: .
CDR3aa: CATRLAGGNTGELFF
CDR3nt: TGCGCCACCAGACTAGCGGGGGGAAACACCGGGGAGCTGTTTTTT

j_gene: TRBJ1-5
v_gene: TRBV5-1
d_gene: .
abundance: few
CDR3aa: CASSLGQDNQPQHF
CDR3nt: TGCGCCAGCAGCTTGGGACAGGACAATCAGCCCCAGCATTTT

j_gene: TRBJ2-1
v_gene: TRBV14
d_gene: TRBD2
abundance: .
CDR3aa: CASSQARAGTSSYNEQFF
CDR3nt: TGTGCCAGCAGCCAAGCTCGAGCGGGAACAAGCTCCTACAATGAGCAGTTCTTC

j_gene: TRBJ2-1
v_gene: TRBV6-5
d_gene: TRBD2
abundance: .
CDR3aa: CASSYSGTSGSYEQFF
CDR3nt: TGTGCCAGCAGTTACTCCGGGACTAGCGGGAGCTATGAGCAGTTCTTC

j_gene: TRBJ2-1
v_gene: TRBV9
d_gene: TRBD2
abundance: few
CDR3aa: CASSGAPLAGAGEQFF
CDR3nt: TGTGCCAGCAGCGGGGCCCCGCTAGCGGGGGCCGGTGAGCAGTTCTTC

j_gene: TRBJ2-5
v_gene: TRBV21-1
d_gene: .
abundance: .
CDR3aa: CASSKRVLAGTRETQYF
CDR3nt: TGTGCCAGCAGCAAAAGGGTCCTAGCGGGGACAAGAGAGACCCAGTACTTC

j_gene: TRBJ2-7
v_gene: TRBV7-8
d_gene: .
abundance: .
CDR3aa: CASSPGGGNEQYF
CDR3nt: TGTGCCAGCAGCCCTGGGGGGGGCAACGAGCAGTACTTC

j_gene: TRBJ1-4
v_gene: TRBV4-1
d_gene: .
abundance: .
CDR3aa: CASSLSPTGTRDEKLFF
CDR3nt: TGCGCCAGCAGCCTTAGTCCTACCGGGACAAGAGATGAAAAACTGTTTTTT

j_gene: TRBJ2-7
v_gene: TRBV6-5
d_gene: TRBD2
abundance: .
CDR3aa: CASKALAGAEQYF
CDR3nt: TGTGCCAGTAAGGCGCTAGCGGGAGCCGAGCAGTACTTC